These 2 T cell receptor beta chains originate from one sample sequenced in a study of early T cells in non-severe SARS-CoV-2 infection (dated by TCRdb to the early 2020s). Libraries were made using 5' RACE. The data were produced on a NextSeq 500. TCRdb trimmed public reads at Q25 via fastp, called clones via MiXCR and kept in-frame beta chains. Records with the same CDR3 protein are collapsed into one entry carrying the most frequent genes and DNA. This sample gives 80,000 to 95,000 distinct CDR3 sequences in total; roughly 13% of them show up just once. The ten largest clones take up roughly 11% of the sample. The sample was whole blood. The receptors shown here come from an adult who was a healthcare worker with PCR-confirmed SARS-CoV-2 infection or an uninfected control (not recorded which).

This clonotype was detected only a few times. The chain joins TRBV6-5 to TRBJ1-4; 8 bases match TRBD1. J lost 6 bases, V lost 3 bases, and 3 bases had no gene match. This CDR3 has 14 amino acids. Germline lookup yields CDR1 MNHEY and CDR2 SVGAGI. CDR3 region: CASSYAQGDEKLFF. In DNA form, the CDR3 reads TGTGCCAGCAGTTATGCACAGGGGGATGAAAAACTGTTTTTT.

The rearrangement uses TRBV5-1 and TRBJ1-1, with 7 bases aligning to TRBD1. Germline CDR1 reads SGHRS; CDR2 reads YFSETQ. V was pared by 3 bases and J by 4 bases, with 6 bases of the junction left unmatched. This CDR3 spans 14 amino acids. CDR3 nucleotide sequence: TGCGCCAGCAGCTGGGGACAGCCCAGCACTGAAGCTTTCTTT. Translating gives CASSWGQPSTEAFF.